In this sample, the clone carrying this TCR beta chain turned up many times. What it binds is unknown. These data are taken from a study of regulatory T cells in long-lasting Graves disease. Overall study results and limits: Newly diagnosed Graves' patients exceeded persistent ones in TCR diversity.

Noted time point: persistent/refractory GD, antithyroid drugs over 5 years with positive TRAb. From PBMCs, RNA was extracted and then used to make the TCR library. Building of the TCR beta libraries involved iRepertoire HTBI primers and Arm-PCR of CDR3 regions. Using its own MiXCR run on the multiplex PCR reads, TCRdb lists one record per CDR3 protein. There are 400,000 or so distinct CDR3 sequences in the sample; 20% to 25% occur only once, and less than 25% lies in the top ten. The sample was peripheral blood mononuclear cells (PBMCs), taken when the disease was refractory, from a patient treated with antithyroid drugs. This clonotype was obtained from a female donor with Graves disease.

The CDR3 sequence: CASKILGVYGYTF. CDR3 in DNA: TGTGCCAGCAAAATACTAGGAGTCTATGGCTACACCTTC. This chain links TRBV2 with TRBJ1-2; no clear D. The CDR3 has 13 residues. Trimming took off 7 bases at V and 4 bases at J, with 13 bases between the two ends. The germline V gene has CDR1 SNHLY and CDR2 FYNNEI.